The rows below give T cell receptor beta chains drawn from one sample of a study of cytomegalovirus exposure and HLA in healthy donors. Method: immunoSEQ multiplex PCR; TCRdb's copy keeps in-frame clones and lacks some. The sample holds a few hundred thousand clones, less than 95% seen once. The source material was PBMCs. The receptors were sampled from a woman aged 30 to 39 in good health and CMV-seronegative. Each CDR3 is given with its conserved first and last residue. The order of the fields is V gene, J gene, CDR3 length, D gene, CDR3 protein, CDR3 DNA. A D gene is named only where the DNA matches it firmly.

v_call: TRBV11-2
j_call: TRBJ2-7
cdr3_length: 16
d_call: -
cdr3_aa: CASSLRFGTDTYEQYF
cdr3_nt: TGTGCCAGCAGCTTACGATTCGGGACGGATACCTACGAGCAGTACTTC

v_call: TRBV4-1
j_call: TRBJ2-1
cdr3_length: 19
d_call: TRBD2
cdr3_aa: CASSPRITTSGRRANEQFF
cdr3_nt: TGCGCCAGCAGCCCTCGGATAACGACAAGCGGGAGACGGGCCAATGAGCAGTTCTTC

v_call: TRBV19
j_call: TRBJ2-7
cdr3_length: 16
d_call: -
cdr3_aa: CASSIGGVKPSYEQYF
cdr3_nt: TGTGCCAGTAGTATAGGGGGGGTTAAGCCCTCCTACGAGCAGTACTTC

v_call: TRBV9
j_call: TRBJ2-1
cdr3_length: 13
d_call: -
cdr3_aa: CASSVGGSNEQFF
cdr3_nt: TGTGCCAGCAGCGTAGGTGGGAGCAATGAGCAGTTCTTC

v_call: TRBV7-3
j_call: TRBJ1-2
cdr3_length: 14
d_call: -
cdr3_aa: CASSLSQANYGYTF
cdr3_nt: TGTGCCAGCAGCTTATCCCAGGCTAACTATGGCTACACCTTC

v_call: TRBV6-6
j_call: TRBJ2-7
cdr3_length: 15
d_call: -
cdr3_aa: CASSYSTTGSYEQYF
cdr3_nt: TGTGCCAGCAGTTACTCGACAACAGGATCCTACGAGCAGTACTTC

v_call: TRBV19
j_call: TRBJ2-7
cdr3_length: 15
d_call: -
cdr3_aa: CASSSQIGSSYEQYF
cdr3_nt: TGTGCCAGTAGTAGCCAGATCGGGAGCTCCTACGAGCAGTACTTC

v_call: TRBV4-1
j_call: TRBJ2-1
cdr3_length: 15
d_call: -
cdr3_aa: CASSQDQFAHDEQFF
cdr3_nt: TGCGCCAGCAGCCAAGATCAATTTGCCCACGATGAGCAGTTCTTC

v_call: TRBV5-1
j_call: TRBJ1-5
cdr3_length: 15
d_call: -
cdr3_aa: CASSFNSGPNQPQHF
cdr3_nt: TGCGCCAGCAGCTTTAACAGTGGTCCCAATCAGCCCCAGCATTTT

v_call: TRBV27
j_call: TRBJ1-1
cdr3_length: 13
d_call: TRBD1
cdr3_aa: CASSWGTGTMAFF
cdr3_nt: TGTGCCAGCAGTTGGGGGACAGGGACTATGGCTTTCTTT

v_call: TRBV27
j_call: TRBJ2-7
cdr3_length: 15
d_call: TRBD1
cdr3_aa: CASSNPGQGSLEQYF
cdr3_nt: TGTGCCAGCAGTAACCCGGGACAGGGGTCGCTCGAGCAGTACTTC

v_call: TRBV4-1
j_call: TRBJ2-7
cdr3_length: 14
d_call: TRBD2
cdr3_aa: CASSQDRLAVEQYF
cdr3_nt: TGCGCCAGCAGCCAAGACAGACTAGCGGTCGAGCAGTACTTC